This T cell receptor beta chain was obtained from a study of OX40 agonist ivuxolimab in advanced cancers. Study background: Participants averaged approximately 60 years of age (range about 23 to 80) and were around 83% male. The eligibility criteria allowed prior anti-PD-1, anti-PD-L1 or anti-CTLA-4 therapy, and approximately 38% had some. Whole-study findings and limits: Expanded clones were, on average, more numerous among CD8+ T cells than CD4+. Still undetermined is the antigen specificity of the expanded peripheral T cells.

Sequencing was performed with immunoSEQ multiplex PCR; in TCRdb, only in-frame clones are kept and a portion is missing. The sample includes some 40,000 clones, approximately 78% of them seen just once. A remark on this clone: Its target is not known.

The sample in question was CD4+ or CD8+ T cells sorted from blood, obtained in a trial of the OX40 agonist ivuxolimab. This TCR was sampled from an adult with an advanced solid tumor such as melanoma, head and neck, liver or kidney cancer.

The CDR3 region has the DNA TGCGCCAGCAGCCAAGGACAGGCGTCTTACAATGAGCAGTTCTTC. Its translation is CASSQGQASYNEQFF. This rearrangement joins TRBV4-3 to TRBJ2-1; TRBD1 might be the D (6 bases). V shed 1 base and J shed 4 bases, with 11 bases lying between them. Looked up from germline, CDR1 is LGHNA and CDR2 is YSLEER. The CDR3 is 15 amino acids.